One sample yielded the 20 T cell receptor beta chains listed below, sequenced in a study of blood T cell repertoires in COVID-19 (dated by TCRdb to 2018 to 2020). The protocol used for the library was the immunoSEQ multiplex PCR assay. TCRdb stores this immuneACCESS table with in-frame sequences only. Part of the clones is absent; in the studies checked, under half of the shortfall reflects unresolved V genes, and no reason is known for the rest. The sample table lists 100,000 to 150,000 clones, roughly 80% of them with a count of one. The top ten hold 2% to 2.5% of the sample. Sequenced input: PBMCs or T cells enriched from blood (not recorded which). The receptors here all came from a man aged 35-49 years with acute COVID-19.

Points on this clone: Other DNA sequences within the sample encode an identical CDR3. This rearrangement joins TRBV11-2 to TRBJ2-6; maybe TRBD1 (5 bases). V lost 4 bases, J lost 2 bases, and 9 bases lay in between. The CDR3 is 15 amino acids. CDR1 and CDR2 from the germline V gene are SGHAT and FQNNGV. The CDR3 DNA is TGTGCCAGCAGCTCAACAGGCCCTGGGGCCAACGTCCTGACTTTC. Translating it yields CASSSTGPGANVLTF.

This chain joins TRBV7-9 and TRBJ2-7; D is unresolved. Germline CDR1 and CDR2: SEHNR and FQNEAQ (reference sequence). The CDR3 length is 13 residues. Trimming left V 2 bases short and J 0 bases short, with 5 bases between. CDR3 protein: CASSLTPSYEQYF. The CDR3 DNA sequence: TGTGCCAGCAGCTTAACTCCCTCCTACGAGCAGTACTTC.

The chain is built from TRBV29-1 and TRBJ1-2; no definite D call. The CDR3 is 12 amino acids. CDR1 and CDR2 from the germline V gene are SQVTM and ANQGSEA. Trimming took 4 bases from V and 3 from J, leaving 9 bases between them. The CDR3, as DNA: TGCAGCGTTGCGGGTAAAGACTATGGCTACACCTTC. Its protein product is CSVAGKDYGYTF.

This clone appeared a few times. The V and J genes are TRBV27 and TRBJ2-7, with 7 bases matching TRBD1. Trimming cost V 5 bases and J 8 bases; bases outside gene matches: 9. The V gene's germline CDR1 is MNHEY and CDR2 SMNVEV (reference sequence). The CDR3 has 13 amino acids. CDR3 sequence (DNA): TGTGCCAGCAGTGAACGACAGGGTGGAAAGCAGTACTTC. It specifies CASSERQGGKQYF.

V and J are TRBV2 and TRBJ2-3; TRBD2 matches at 11 bases. The J segment lost 9 bases and the V segment lost 2 bases, leaving 7 bases of the junction unmatched. CDR1 is SNHLY and CDR2 is FYNNEI in the germline V gene. This CDR3 has 15 residues. The CDR3 here is CASSETVAGGQTQYF. Written as DNA, the CDR3 is TGTGCCAGCAGTGAAACGGTAGCGGGAGGGCAAACGCAGTATTTT.

This chain uses TRBV18 with TRBJ1-3, with 8 positions matching TRBD1. CDR3 length equals 15 residues. Germline-derived CDR1 and CDR2 are KGHSH and LQKENI. Unmatched junction bases numbered 3, after V lost 5 bases and J lost 0 bases. The CDR3 DNA follows: TGTGCCAGCTCATCAGGACAGGGCTCTGGAAACACCATATATTTT. It specifies CASSSGQGSGNTIYF.

This clone showed up just once. The rearrangement joins TRBV30 to TRBJ2-1; possible D gene TRBD2, 6 bases. Germline CDR1 is GTSNPN and CDR2 is SVGIG (reference sequence). Deletions cut 0 bases from V and 10 bases from J, with 13 bases between. This CDR3 region has 13 residues. DNA of the CDR3: TGTGCCTGGAGTGTACCGGGGGTCACCGAGCAGTTCTTC. It yields the protein CAWSVPGVTEQFF.

CDR3 amino acids: CASSPPTASEQYF. For the CDR3, the DNA is TGTGCCAGCTCACCACCGACAGCTTCCGAGCAGTACTTC. The rearrangement links TRBV18 to TRBJ2-7, with D perhaps TRBD1 (5 bases). Deletions cut 0 bases from V and 6 bases from J, with 9 bases between. The CDR3 has 13 residues. Germline V gives CDR1 KGHSH, CDR2 LQKENI.

The CDR3 nucleotides read TGTGCCAGTAGTATTGGACAGGGGGCCGGGGAGCTGTTTTTT. Its protein is CASSIGQGAGELFF. The chain joins TRBV19 to TRBJ2-2; the match to TRBD1 covers 10 bases. Germline CDR1 and CDR2: LNHDA and SQIVND (reference sequence). The CDR3 consists of 14 residues. V dropped 3 bases and J dropped 6; count of bases not matched to a gene: 1.

The chain recombines TRBV29-1 with TRBJ1-3; the D gene is possibly TRBD1 (6 bases). Germline V CDR1 and CDR2: SQVTM, ANQGSEA. The V gene lost 5 bases and the J gene lost 0 bases, with 14 bases spanning the gap. There are 15 residues in the CDR3. The CDR3 region is CSVHGGSISGNTIYF. CDR3 sequence (DNA): TGCAGCGTTCATGGGGGCAGTATCTCTGGAAACACCATATATTTT.

In this sample, this clone turned up many times. V usage is TRBV2 and J usage is TRBJ2-2, with TRBD2 matching 9 bases. This CDR3 spans 13 amino acids. In germline, CDR1 is SNHLY, CDR2 FYNNEI. Trimming removed 6 bases from V and 6 bases from J; junction bases left unmatched: 2. The CDR3, as DNA: TGTGCCAGCAGGCGGGAGGGTCCCGGGGAGCTGTTTTTT. Amino acid sequence: CASRREGPGELFF.

This sequence joins TRBV11-1 and TRBJ2-7, with 7 nucleotides matching TRBD2. V lost 5 bases and J lost 5; bases outside the gene matches: 9. The V gene's germline CDR1 is SGHAT and CDR2 FQDESV (reference sequence). The CDR3 runs 14 residues. In DNA form, the CDR3 reads TGTGCCAGCAGCCGAAGCGGGACGAACGACGAGCAGTACTTC. Translating it yields CASSRSGTNDEQYF.

The chain recombines TRBV11-1 with TRBJ2-6, with a tentative D call TRBD2 (5 bases). V was shortened by 1 base and J by 0 bases, with 7 bases between the two germline ends. Germline loops: CDR1 SGHAT, CDR2 FQDESV (reference sequence). The CDR3 totals 16 residues. This CDR3 reads CASSLVAGSGANVLTF. The CDR3 coding sequence is TGTGCCAGCAGCTTAGTCGCGGGCTCTGGGGCCAACGTCCTGACTTTC.

The genes are TRBV18 and TRBJ2-5; no definite D call. V lost 1 base and J lost 1, with 4 bases in between. CDR3 size: 13 residues. Germline-derived CDR1 and CDR2 are KGHSH and LQKENI. Written as DNA, the CDR3 is TGTGCCAGCTCACCACGAGTCCAAGAGACCCAGTACTTC. This sequence encodes CASSPRVQETQYF.

This chain joins TRBV5-1 and TRBJ1-2; 7 bases align to TRBD1. This CDR3 is built from 14 residues. Trimming cost V 3 bases and J 7 bases; bases outside gene matches: 9. Germline values: CDR1 SGHRS, CDR2 YFSETQ. This CDR3 reads CASSSDRELSGYTF. The CDR3 nucleotides are TGCGCCAGCAGCTCTGACAGGGAGCTCTCTGGCTACACCTTC.

This clone was found a few times. The rearrangement uses TRBV10-3 and TRBJ1-4, with 7 bases identical to TRBD1. J lost 8 bases, V lost 6 bases, and 6 bases had no gene match. Germline assignment: CDR1 ENHRY and CDR2 SYGVKD. The CDR3 consists of 13 residues. CDR3 sequence (DNA): TGTGCCATCAGAGGGGGCCCTGGAGAAAAACTGTTTTTT. Its translation: CAIRGGPGEKLFF.

This clone showed up just a few times. The chain employs TRBV11-2 and TRBJ2-1, with D perhaps TRBD1 (6 bases). The CDR3 covers 15 residues. CDR1 is SGHAT and CDR2 is FQNNGV in the germline V gene. Trimming pared 3 bases from V and 4 bases from J, leaving 13 bases between. The chain's CDR3 is CASSFQQGPYNEQFF. The CDR3 DNA is TGTGCCAGCAGCTTTCAACAGGGCCCTTACAATGAGCAGTTCTTC.

The rearrangement links TRBV9 to TRBJ2-1, with D perhaps matching TRBD2 (6 bases). This CDR3 is built from 14 residues. In germline, CDR1 is SGDLS, CDR2 YYNGEE. With 4 bases removed from V and 6 bases from J, the gap between germline ends came to 14 bases. The DNA for the CDR3 is TGTGCCAGCAGCAGCGGAGGGCCTGGCAATGAGCAGTTCTTC. Its protein is CASSSGGPGNEQFF.

This clone showed up just once. This sequence joins TRBV9 and TRBJ2-7; D unresolved. The CDR3 has 15 residues. Germline CDR1 is SGDLS and CDR2 is YYNGEE. V was clipped by 3 bases and J by 5 bases, with 18 bases between them. CDR3: CASSDGPRDVNEQYF. The CDR3, as DNA: TGTGCCAGCAGCGATGGGCCCAGAGACGTGAACGAGCAGTACTTC. Full variable domain (missing parts from reference TRBV9 and TRBJ2-7): DSGVTQTPKHLITATGQRVTLRCSPRSGDLSVYWYQQSLDQGLQFLIQYYNGEERAKGNILERFSAQQFPDLHSELNLSSLELGDSALYFCASSDGPRDVNEQYFGPGTRLTVT.

This clone was picked up one time. V gene TRBV18 combines with J gene TRBJ1-2; D unclear. The CDR3 contains 13 residues. Germline CDR1 and CDR2: KGHSH and LQKENI. V was trimmed by 6 bases and J by 2 bases, leaving 10 bases between them. For the CDR3, the DNA is TGTGCCAGCTCGGAGGGAACCAACTATGGCTACACCTTC. It yields the protein CASSEGTNYGYTF.